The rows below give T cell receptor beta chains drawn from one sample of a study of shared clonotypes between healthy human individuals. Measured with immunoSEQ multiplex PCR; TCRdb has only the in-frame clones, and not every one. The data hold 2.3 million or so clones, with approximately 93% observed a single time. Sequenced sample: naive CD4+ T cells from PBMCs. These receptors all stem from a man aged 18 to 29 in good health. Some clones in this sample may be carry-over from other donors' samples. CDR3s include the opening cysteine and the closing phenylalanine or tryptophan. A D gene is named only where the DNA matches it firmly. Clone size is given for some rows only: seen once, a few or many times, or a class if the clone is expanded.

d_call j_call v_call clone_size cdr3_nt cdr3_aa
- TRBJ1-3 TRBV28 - TGTGCCAGCAGTACTAAGGGTCTCTCTGGAAACACCATATATTTT CASSTKGLSGNTIYF
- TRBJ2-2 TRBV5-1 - TGCGCCAGCAGCTTTAGGAGCGTACGAACCGGGGAGCTGTTTTTT CASSFRSVRTGELFF
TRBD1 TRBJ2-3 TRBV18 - TGTGCCAGCTCTCTGGACAGGGTAGCGGATACGCAGTATTTT CASSLDRVADTQYF
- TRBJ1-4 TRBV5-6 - TGTGCCAGCAGTCCTGGACACGCAACTAATGAAAAACTGTTTTTT CASSPGHATNEKLFF
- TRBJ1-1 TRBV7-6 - TGTGCCAGCAGCTTAGTTTTTGGTGGGTTCACTGAAGCTTTCTTT CASSLVFGGFTEAFF
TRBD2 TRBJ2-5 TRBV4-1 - TGCGCCAGCAGCCAAGTTCCGGGAGGACTAGCGCTGCCCCAAGAGACCCAGTACTTC CASSQVPGGLALPQETQYF
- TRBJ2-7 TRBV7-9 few TGTGCCAGCAGCGAATACGAGCAGTACTTC CASSEYEQYF
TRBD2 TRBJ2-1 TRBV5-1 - TGCGCCAGCATAGGCCTAGCGGGGTCCTACAATGAGCAGTTCTTC CASIGLAGSYNEQFF
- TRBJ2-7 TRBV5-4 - TGTGCCAGCAGCTCAACGACAGGCGTGGAGCAGTACTTC CASSSTTGVEQYF
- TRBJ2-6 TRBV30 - TGTGCCGCGACCCCTCTTTCTGGGGCCAACGTCCTGACTTTC CAATPLSGANVLTF
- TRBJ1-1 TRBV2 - TGTGCCAGCAGTGGATTGGCCAACACTGAAGCTTTCTTT CASSGLANTEAFF
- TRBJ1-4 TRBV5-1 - TGCGCCAGCAGCCCGGAAGGGCAAACTAATGAAAAACTGTTTTTT CASSPEGQTNEKLFF
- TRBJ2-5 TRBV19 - TGTGCCAGTAGTCCACGGGTCCTCAAAGGGACCCAGTACTTC CASSPRVLKGTQYF
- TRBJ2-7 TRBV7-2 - TGTGCCAGCAGCTTAGGGGGGACCCTCTACGAGCAGTACTTC CASSLGGTLYEQYF
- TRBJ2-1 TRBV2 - TGTGCCAGCAGTCCCATGGGGCGATTGAGTAACAATGAGCAGTTCTTC CASSPMGRLSNNEQFF
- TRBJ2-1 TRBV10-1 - TGCGCCAGCACTACCCCCCGGGGGACTTACAATGAGCAGTTCTTC CASTTPRGTYNEQFF
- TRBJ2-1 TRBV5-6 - TGTGCCAGCAGCTTGGGGCGGAGAGAGTACAATGAGCAGTTCTTC CASSLGRREYNEQFF
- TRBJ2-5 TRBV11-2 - TGTGCCAGCAGCTCGAGGGGGGGATTACAAGAGACCCAGTACTTC CASSSRGGLQETQYF
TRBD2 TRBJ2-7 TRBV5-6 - TGTGCCAGCAGCTTGACTAGCGGGAGTCGGTACGAGCAGTACTTC CASSLTSGSRYEQYF
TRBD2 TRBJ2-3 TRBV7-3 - TGTGCCAGCAGCTTAATAGCGGGAGCAGGAGATACGCAGTATTTT CASSLIAGAGDTQYF
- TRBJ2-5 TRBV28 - TGTGCCAGCAGTTTTCCCAGGGGTGGGGAGACCCAGTACTTC CASSFPRGGETQYF
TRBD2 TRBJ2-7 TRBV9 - TGTGCCAGCAGCGTAGATTCCTCCGGACTAGCAGGAGGGCGCTACGAGCAGTACTTC CASSVDSSGLAGGRYEQYF
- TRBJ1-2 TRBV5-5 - TGTGCCAGCAGCGCGCCCAACCGGGGTAACTATGGCTACACCTTC CASSAPNRGNYGYTF
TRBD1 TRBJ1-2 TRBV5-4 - TGTGCCAGCAGCTTGGGTCAACAGGGGAGCTACACCTTC CASSLGQQGSYTF
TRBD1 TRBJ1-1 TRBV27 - TGTGCCAGCCCTCCCGGCGCACAGGGGGTGATGAACACTGAAGCTTTCTTT CASPPGAQGVMNTEAFF
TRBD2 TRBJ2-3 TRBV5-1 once TGCGCCAGCAGCTTGGGCGGCACTAGCGGCACAGATACGCAGTATTTT CASSLGGTSGTDTQYF
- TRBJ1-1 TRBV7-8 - TGTGCCAGCAGCTTACCTCTGGTCTCGGCTGAAGCTTTCTTT CASSLPLVSAEAFF
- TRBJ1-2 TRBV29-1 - TGCAGCGTTCTTCTAATGGGTCTAGACTATGGCTACACCTTC CSVLLMGLDYGYTF
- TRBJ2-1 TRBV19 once TGTGCCAGTAGTATGAGTAGCGCGAGTAATGAGCAGTTCTTC CASSMSSASNEQFF
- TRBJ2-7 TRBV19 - TGTGCCAGTAGTTGGGACCGAGAGTCATACGAGCAGTACTTC CASSWDRESYEQYF
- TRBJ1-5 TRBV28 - TGTGCCAGCAGTTTTGGGTCAGGGATTAGCAATCAGCCCCAGCATTTT CASSFGSGISNQPQHF
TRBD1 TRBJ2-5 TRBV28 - TGTGCCAGCAGTTCAGCGAAGAGGGGGCGCGGGGAGACCCAGTACTTC CASSSAKRGRGETQYF
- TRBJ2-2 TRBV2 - TGTGCCAGCAGCACCGACACCGGGGAGCTGTTTTTT CASSTDTGELFF
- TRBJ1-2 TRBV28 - TGTGCCAGCAGTTTTTCTGGGTATGGCTACACCTTC CASSFSGYGYTF
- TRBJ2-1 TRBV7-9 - TGTGCCAGCGGCTCTAGGGGTCCTCCCAATGAGCAGTTCTTC CASGSRGPPNEQFF
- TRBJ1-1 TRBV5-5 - TGTGCCAGCAGCTTGACCACCACGGGCACTGAAGCTTTCTTT CASSLTTTGTEAFF
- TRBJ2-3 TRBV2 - TGTGCCAGCCTAGGGGGTTCTAGCACAGATACGCAGTATTTT CASLGGSSTDTQYF
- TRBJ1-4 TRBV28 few TGTGCCAGCAGAGTGGGGGGAGGAGAAAAACTGTTTTTT CASRVGGGEKLFF
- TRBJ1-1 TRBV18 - TGTGCCAGCTCTGTATTGGGGGACACAACGGGGGTCACTGAAGCTTTCTTT CASSVLGDTTGVTEAFF
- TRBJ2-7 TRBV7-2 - TGTGCCAGCAGCTTAGCTAGCGGCTCCTACGAGCAGTACTTC CASSLASGSYEQYF
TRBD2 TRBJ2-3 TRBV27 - TGTGCCAGCAGCCTGGGACTAGCGGGAGTCACAGATACGCAGTATTTT CASSLGLAGVTDTQYF
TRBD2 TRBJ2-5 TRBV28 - TGTGCCAGCAGGGAGGGACTAGCGGGAGCTATCGAGACCCAGTACTTC CASREGLAGAIETQYF
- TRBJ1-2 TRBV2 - TGTGCCAGCAGTGTAGAGTTAGGGGTAATCTATGGCTACACCTTC CASSVELGVIYGYTF
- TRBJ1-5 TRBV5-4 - TGTGCCAGCAGCTGGAATCGCGATCAGCCCCAGCATTTT CASSWNRDQPQHF
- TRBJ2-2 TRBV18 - TGTGCCAGCTCACCACTCGGGCGGGACACCGGGGAGCTGTTTTTT CASSPLGRDTGELFF
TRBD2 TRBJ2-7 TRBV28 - TGTGCCAGCAGTTTAGCGGGAGTTCTCTACGAGCAGTACTTC CASSLAGVLYEQYF
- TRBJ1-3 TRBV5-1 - TGCGCCAGCAGTTTGAGTAGCTCTGGAAACACCATATATTTT CASSLSSSGNTIYF
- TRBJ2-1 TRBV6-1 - TGTGCCAGCAGTGAAAGTGCGGGCCTGAATGAGCAGTTCTTC CASSESAGLNEQFF